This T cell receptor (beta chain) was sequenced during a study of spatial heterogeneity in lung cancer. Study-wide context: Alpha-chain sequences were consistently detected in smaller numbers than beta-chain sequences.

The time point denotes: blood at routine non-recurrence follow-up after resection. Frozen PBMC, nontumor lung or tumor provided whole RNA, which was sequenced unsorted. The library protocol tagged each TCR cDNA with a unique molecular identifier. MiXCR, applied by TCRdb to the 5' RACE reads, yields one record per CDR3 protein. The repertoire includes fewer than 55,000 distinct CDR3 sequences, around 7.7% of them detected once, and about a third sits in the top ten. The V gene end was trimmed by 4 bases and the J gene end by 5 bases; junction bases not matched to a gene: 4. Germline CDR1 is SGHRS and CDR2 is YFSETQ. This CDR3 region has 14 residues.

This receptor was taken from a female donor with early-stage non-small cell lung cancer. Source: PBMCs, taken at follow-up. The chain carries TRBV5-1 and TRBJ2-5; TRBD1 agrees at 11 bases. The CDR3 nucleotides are TGCGCCAGCAGCCCCCGGGACAGGGGGGAGACCCAGTACTTC. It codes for CASSPRDRGETQYF.